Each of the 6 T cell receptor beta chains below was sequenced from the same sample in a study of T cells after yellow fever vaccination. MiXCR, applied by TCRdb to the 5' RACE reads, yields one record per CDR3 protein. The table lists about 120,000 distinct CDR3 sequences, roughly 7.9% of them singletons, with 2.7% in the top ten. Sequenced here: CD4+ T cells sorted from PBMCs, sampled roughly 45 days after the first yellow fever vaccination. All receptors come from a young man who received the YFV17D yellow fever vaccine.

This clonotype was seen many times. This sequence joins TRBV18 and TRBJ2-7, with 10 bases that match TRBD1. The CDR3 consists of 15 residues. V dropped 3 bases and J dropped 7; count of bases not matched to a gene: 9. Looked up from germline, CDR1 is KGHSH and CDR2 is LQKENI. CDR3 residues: CASSPSRDRGEEQYF. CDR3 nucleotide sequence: TGTGCCAGCTCACCGTCCCGGGACAGGGGCGAGGAGCAGTACTTC.

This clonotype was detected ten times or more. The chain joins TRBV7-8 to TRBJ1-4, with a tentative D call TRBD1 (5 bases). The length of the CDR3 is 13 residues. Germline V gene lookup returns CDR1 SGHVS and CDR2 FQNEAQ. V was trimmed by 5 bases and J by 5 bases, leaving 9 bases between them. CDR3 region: CASSRYRNEKLFF. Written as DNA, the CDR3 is TGTGCCAGCAGCCGGTACAGGAATGAAAAACTGTTTTTT.

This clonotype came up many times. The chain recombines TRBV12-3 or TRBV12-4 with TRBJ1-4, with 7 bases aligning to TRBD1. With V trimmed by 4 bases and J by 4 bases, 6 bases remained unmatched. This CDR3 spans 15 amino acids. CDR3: CASSSAAGGNEKLFF. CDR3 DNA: TGTGCCAGCAGTTCGGCAGCAGGGGGTAATGAAAAACTGTTTTTT.

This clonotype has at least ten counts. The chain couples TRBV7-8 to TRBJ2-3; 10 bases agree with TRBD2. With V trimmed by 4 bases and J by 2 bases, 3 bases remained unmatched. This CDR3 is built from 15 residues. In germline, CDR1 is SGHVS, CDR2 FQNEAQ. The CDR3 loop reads CASSSAGGITDTQYF. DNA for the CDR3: TGTGCCAGCAGCTCAGCGGGGGGGATCACAGATACGCAGTATTTT. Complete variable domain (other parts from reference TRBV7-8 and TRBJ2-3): GAGVSQSPRYKVAKRGQDVALRCDPISGHVSLFWYQQALGQGPEFLTYFQNEAQLDKSGLPSDRFFAERPEGSVSTLKIQRTQQEDSAVYLCASSSAGGITDTQYFGPGTRLTVL.

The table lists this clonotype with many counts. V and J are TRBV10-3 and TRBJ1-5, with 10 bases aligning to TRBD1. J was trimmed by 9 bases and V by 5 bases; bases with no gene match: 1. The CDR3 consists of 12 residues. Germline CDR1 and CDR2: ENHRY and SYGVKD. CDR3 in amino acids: CAISRDRGPQHF. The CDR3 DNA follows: TGTGCCATCAGTAGGGACAGGGGGCCCCAGCATTTT.

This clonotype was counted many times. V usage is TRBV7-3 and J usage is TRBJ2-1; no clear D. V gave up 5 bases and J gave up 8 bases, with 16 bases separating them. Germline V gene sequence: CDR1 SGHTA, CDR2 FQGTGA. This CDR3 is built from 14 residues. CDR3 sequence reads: CASSPTLAEDEQFF. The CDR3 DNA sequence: TGTGCCAGCAGCCCTACCCTCGCCGAGGATGAGCAGTTCTTC.